The next 9 T cell receptor beta chains were all read from a single sample in a study of cytotoxic CD8 clonotypes in ibrutinib-treated CLL. Libraries were prepared by immunoSEQ multiplex PCR; TCRdb keeps only in-frame clonotypes and omits some of them. The table records some 140,000 clones, approximately 90% of them present only once. The sequences come from PBMCs, collected after 12 months of ibrutinib treatment. The receptors here all came from a human donor with chronic lymphocytic leukemia.

This clone was picked up a small number of times. V is TRBV2 and J is TRBJ2-2; possible D gene TRBD2, 5 bases. The CDR3 length is 16 residues. Germline assignment: CDR1 SNHLY and CDR2 FYNNEI. Trimming stripped 4 bases from V and 2 bases from J, with 14 bases between. This CDR3 is CASSGPSSSNTGELFF. DNA of the CDR3: TGTGCCAGCAGTGGACCGTCTAGCTCCAACACCGGGGAGCTGTTTTTT.

The DNA of the CDR3 is TGCGCCAGCAGCCAACATACCCCGGCGGTGTGGGGGGCCAACGTCCTGACTTTC. Its protein is CASSQHTPAVWGANVLTF. The V gene is TRBV4-1, the J gene TRBJ2-6; D is ambiguous. Trimming removed 2 bases from V and 4 bases from J, with 18 bases in between. The germline gives CDR1 MGHRA, CDR2 YSYEKL. The CDR3 is 18 amino acids.

The table lists this clone with a count of one. The chain couples TRBV28 to TRBJ1-1; TRBD1 aligns across 9 bases. Germline V CDR1 and CDR2: MDHEN, SYDVKM. There are 14 residues in the CDR3. V lost 8 bases, J lost 1 base, and 5 bases stayed unmatched. The DNA for the CDR3 is TGTGCCAGCCACACACAGGGGGCGAACACTGAAGCTTTCTTT. Residues: CASHTQGANTEAFF. Variable domain in full (rest from reference TRBV28 and TRBJ1-1): DVKVTQSSRYLVKRTGEKVFLECVQDMDHENMFWYRQDPGLGLRLIYFSYDVKMKEKGDIPEGYSVSREKKERFSLILESASTNQTSMYLCASHTQGANTEAFFGQGTRLTVV.

This chain connects TRBV7-2 to TRBJ2-6, with 11 bases matching TRBD2. Germline V gene sequence: CDR1 SGHTA, CDR2 FQGNSA. Trimming removed 4 bases from V and 2 bases from J; junction bases left unmatched: 4. The CDR3 covers 17 residues. CDR3: CASSSLAGGPGANVLTF. The DNA of the CDR3 is TGTGCCAGCAGCTCGTTAGCGGGAGGGCCTGGGGCCAACGTCCTGACTTTC.

This clone showed up just a few times. The genes are TRBV7-2 and TRBJ2-2; no clear D. CDR1 SGHTA and CDR2 FQGNSA come from the germline V gene. The CDR3 has 15 residues. V was pared by 5 bases and J by 6 bases, with 16 bases between. CDR3: CASSTGVWRSGELFF. In nucleotides, the CDR3 is TGTGCCAGCAGCACTGGGGTATGGCGGTCCGGGGAGCTGTTTTTT.

The chain recombines TRBV5-4 with TRBJ2-7, with unresolved D. The CDR3 has 13 amino acids. The germline gives CDR1 SGHNT, CDR2 YYREEE (reference sequence). V was shortened by 4 bases and J by 3 bases, with 11 bases between the two germline ends. The CDR3: CASSLYGSYEQYF. CDR3 sequence (DNA): TGTGCCAGCAGCCTCTACGGCAGCTACGAGCAGTACTTC.

This clone occurred once. The chain uses TRBV11-2 and TRBJ2-1; D unresolved. This CDR3 is built from 17 residues. Trimming cost V 2 bases and J 0 bases, with 14 bases left between them. Germline CDR1 SGHAT, CDR2 FQNNGV. CDR3 residues: CASSLRGRESSYNEQFF. Here the CDR3 DNA reads TGTGCCAGCAGCTTACGAGGAAGGGAAAGCTCCTACAATGAGCAGTTCTTC.

The rearrangement joins TRBV7-9 to TRBJ2-1; a possible D gene is TRBD2 (5 bases). Deletions cut 5 bases from V and 0 bases from J, with 11 bases between. The CDR3 length is 15 residues. Germline V lookup: CDR1 SEHNR, CDR2 FQNEAQ (reference sequence). In DNA form, the CDR3 reads TGTGCCAGCAGCCCACGAGGGAGCTCCTACAATGAGCAGTTCTTC. Translation gives CASSPRGSSYNEQFF.

This clone appeared a few times. The gene calls are TRBV29-1 and TRBJ2-2; 8 bases agree with TRBD2. The CDR3 runs 15 residues. V lost 2 bases and J lost 6; bases outside the gene matches: 8. Germline V gene data show CDR1 as SQVTM and CDR2 as ANQGSEA. DNA of the CDR3: TGCAGCGTTGAACGAGCGGGAGTAATGTCCGGGGAGCTGTTTTTT. Protein: CSVERAGVMSGELFF.